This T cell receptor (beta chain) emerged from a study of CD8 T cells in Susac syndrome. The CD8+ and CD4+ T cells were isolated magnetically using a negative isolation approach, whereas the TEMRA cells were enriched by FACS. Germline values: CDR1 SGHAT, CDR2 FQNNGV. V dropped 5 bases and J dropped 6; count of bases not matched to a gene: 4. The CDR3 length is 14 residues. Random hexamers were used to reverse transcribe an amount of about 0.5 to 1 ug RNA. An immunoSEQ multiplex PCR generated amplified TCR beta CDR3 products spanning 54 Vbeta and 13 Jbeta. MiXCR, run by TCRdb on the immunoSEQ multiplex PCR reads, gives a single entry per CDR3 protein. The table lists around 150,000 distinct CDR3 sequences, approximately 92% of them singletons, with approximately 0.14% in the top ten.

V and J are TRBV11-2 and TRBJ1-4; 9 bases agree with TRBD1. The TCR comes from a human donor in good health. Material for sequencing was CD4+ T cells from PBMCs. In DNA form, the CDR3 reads TGTGCCAGCAGCAGGACAGGGGAAGATGAAAAACTGTTTTTT. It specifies CASSRTGEDEKLFF. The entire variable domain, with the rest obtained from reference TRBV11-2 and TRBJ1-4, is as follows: EAGVAQSPRYKIIEKRQSVAFWCNPISGHATLYWYQQILGQGPKLLIQFQNNGVVDDSQLPKDRFSAERLKGVDSTLKIQPAKLEDSAVYLCASSRTGEDEKLFFGSGTQLSVL.